One sample yielded the 26 T cell receptor beta chains listed below, sequenced in a study of long-term antiretroviral therapy in people with HIV. Version v3.0 of the immunoSEQ assay was performed at survey level. Produced via immunoSEQ multiplex PCR; TCRdb's table is partial and in-frame only. The sample includes 25,000 to 30,000 clones, about 95% seen only once; the top ten take about 8%. This specimen consisted of unsorted PBMCs, obtained 5.3 years after starting antiretroviral therapy. The source of these receptors is a young man with HIV.

This sequence joins TRBV19 and TRBJ2-3; 9 positions agree with TRBD1. J gave up 7 bases and V 3 bases, and 14 bases lay outside the gene matches. CDR1 LNHDA and CDR2 SQIVND come from the germline V gene (reference sequence). The CDR3 runs to 17 residues. CDR3 in DNA: TGTGCCAGTAGTATCTGGACTCCGGAGACAGGGGGGAATACGCAGTATTTT. This sequence encodes CASSIWTPETGGNTQYF. The full variable domain, rest sourced from reference TRBV19 and TRBJ2-3, is DGGITQSPKYLFRKEGQNVTLSCEQNLNHDAMYWYRQDPGQGLRLIYYSQIVNDFQKGDIAEGYSVSREKKESFPLTVTSAQKNPTAFYLCASSIWTPETGGNTQYFGPGTRLTVL.

This chain uses TRBV5-1 with TRBJ2-3; maybe TRBD1 (5 bases). Germline V lookup: CDR1 SGHRS, CDR2 YFSETQ. V was cut by 4 bases and J by 3 bases, with 18 bases left in between. The CDR3 is 16 amino acids. CDR3 DNA: TGCGCCAGCAGCCCGGGCGACAGCCGCCTGACAGATACGCAGTATTTT. Translated, it gives CASSPGDSRLTDTQYF.

The chain employs TRBV27 and TRBJ1-2, with D uncertain. The CDR3 is 14 residues long. Looked up from germline, CDR1 is MNHEY and CDR2 is SMNVEV (reference sequence). The V end lost 3 bases, the J end lost 4 bases, and 12 bases lay between the germline ends. As DNA, the CDR3 is TGTGCCAGCAGTTTCGACCATCGTGGCTATGGCTACACCTTC. Its protein product is CASSFDHRGYGYTF.

This clone was counted a single time. V and J are TRBV29-1 and TRBJ1-1; the match to TRBD1 covers 9 bases. With V trimmed by 7 bases and J by 2 bases, 2 bases remained unmatched. The V gene's germline CDR1 is SQVTM and CDR2 ANQGSEA. This CDR3 is 12 amino acids long. As DNA, the CDR3 is TGCAGCGCGGGACAGGGAAACACTGAAGCTTTCTTT. Protein product: CSAGQGNTEAFF.

The CDR3 DNA reads as TGCGCCAGCAGCCCTACTAGCGGGTTGAGCTCCTACAATGAGCAGTTCTTC. Translating it yields CASSPTSGLSSYNEQFF. The chain joins TRBV4-3 to TRBJ2-1, with 9 bases lining up with TRBD2. Germline V gene sequence: CDR1 LGHNA, CDR2 YSLEER. V dropped 4 bases and J dropped 0; count of bases not matched to a gene: 7. This CDR3 region has 17 residues.

The chain joins TRBV27 to TRBJ1-2; D gene uncertain. Germline CDR1 is MNHEY and CDR2 is SMNVEV (reference sequence). The CDR3 covers 14 residues. V was pared by 2 bases and J by 5 bases, with 12 bases between. This CDR3 reads CASSLGAGLYGYTF. DNA for the CDR3: TGTGCCAGCAGTTTAGGCGCAGGCTTGTATGGCTACACCTTC.

This clone has just one count. J is TRBJ2-7 and V is TRBV27, with a tentative D call TRBD2 (6 bases). V was shortened by 3 bases and J by 2 bases, with 8 bases between the two germline ends. The germline CDR1 and CDR2 sequences are MNHEY and SMNVEV (reference sequence). The CDR3 sequence is 13 residues long. The CDR3 DNA is TGTGCCAGCAGTTTGGCGGGGACCTACGAGCAGTACTTC. It encodes CASSLAGTYEQYF.

The chain employs TRBV5-6 and TRBJ2-5, with TRBD1 as a possible D gene (6 bases). Germline V lookup: CDR1 SGHDT, CDR2 YYEEEE. The CDR3 sequence is 13 residues long. Between the trimmed V and J ends, which lost 1 base and 7 bases, there was a span of 11 bases. CDR3 amino acids: CASSLQGHGTQYF. The DNA of the CDR3 is TGTGCCAGCAGCTTGCAGGGGCACGGGACCCAGTACTTC.

The rearrangement joins TRBV5-1 to TRBJ2-5; possible D gene TRBD2, 6 bases. The CDR3 extends over 15 amino acids. Germline V gives CDR1 SGHRS, CDR2 YFSETQ. Trimming cost V 0 bases and J 2 bases, with 11 bases left between them. The CDR3 DNA sequence: TGCGCCAGCAGCTTGGCCGTGGGGGGACAAGAGACCCAGTACTTC. Residues: CASSLAVGGQETQYF.

The rearrangement links TRBV5-1 to TRBJ2-3; D possibly corresponds to TRBD1 (5 bases). V was cut by 0 bases and J by 6 bases, with 14 bases left in between. The length of the CDR3 is 15 residues. Per germline, CDR1 SGHRS and CDR2 YFSETQ. DNA for the CDR3: TGCGCCAGCAGCTTGGCGGCAGGGCCACCCGATACGCAGTATTTT. Its translation is CASSLAAGPPDTQYF.

The chain links TRBV6-6 to TRBJ1-2; D is uncertain. The V gene's germline CDR1 is MNHNY and CDR2 SVGAGI (reference sequence). The V gene lost 6 bases and the J gene lost 0 bases, with 14 bases spanning the gap. This CDR3 is 15 amino acids long. CDR3 amino acids: CASRLGPPSNYGYTF. The CDR3 DNA follows: TGTGCCAGCAGGTTGGGTCCGCCTTCTAACTATGGCTACACCTTC.

The J gene is TRBJ2-3, the V gene TRBV4-1; tentatively, D is TRBD2 (7 bases). Germline assignment: CDR1 MGHRA and CDR2 YSYEKL. With 3 bases removed from V and 4 bases from J, the gap between germline ends came to 17 bases. The length of the CDR3 is 16 residues. CDR3 amino acids: CASSQGGGGGADTQYF. For the CDR3, the DNA is TGCGCCAGCAGCCAGGGGGGCGGCGGGGGTGCAGATACGCAGTATTTT.

The rearrangement uses TRBV27 and TRBJ1-5; D is uncertain. The CDR3 loop spans 13 amino acids. The V end was cut by 6 bases, the J end by 7 bases, with 13 bases between. Germline CDR1 MNHEY, CDR2 SMNVEV (reference sequence). The CDR3 DNA sequence: TGTGCCAGCAGCCCCGCCTTTGGCCAGCCCCAGCATTTT. Protein product: CASSPAFGQPQHF.

This clone has only one observation. The rearrangement joins TRBV10-3 to TRBJ2-6, with D uncertain. The CDR3 has 17 residues. The germline V gene has CDR1 ENHRY and CDR2 SYGVKD. Trimming stripped 6 bases from V and 2 bases from J, with 17 bases between. The CDR3 sequence is CAIRASPFATGANVLTF. CDR3 coding DNA: TGTGCCATCAGGGCTTCTCCTTTCGCGACTGGGGCCAACGTCCTGACTTTC.

This chain joins TRBV7-8 and TRBJ1-1; D remains unclear. Trimming pared 1 base from V and 4 bases from J, leaving 1 base between. Germline V gives CDR1 SGHVS, CDR2 FQNEAQ. The CDR3 contains 11 residues. This CDR3 reads CASSLGTEAFF. CDR3 DNA: TGTGCCAGCAGCTTAGGCACTGAAGCTTTCTTT.

This clone showed up just once. The chain has TRBV5-1 and TRBJ2-2; D not certain. The V and J ends lost 0 bases and 6 bases respectively, with 9 bases between them. From germline, CDR1 is SGHRS and CDR2 YFSETQ. The CDR3 runs 14 residues. CDR3: CASSLARVPGELFF. The CDR3 DNA reads TGCGCCAGCAGCTTGGCACGAGTGCCCGGGGAGCTGTTTTTT. The whole variable domain, remainder taken from reference TRBV5-1 and TRBJ2-2, is KAGVTQTPRYLIKTRGQQVTLSCSPISGHRSVSWYQQTPGQGLQFLFEYFSETQRNKGNFPGRFSGRQFSNSRSEMNVSTLELGDSALYLCASSLARVPGELFFGEGSRLTVL.

The chain couples TRBV30 to TRBJ2-3; TRBD2 matches 10 bases. With 3 bases clipped from V and 2 bases from J, the junction kept 8 bases outside the gene matches. CDR1 GTSNPN and CDR2 SVGIG come from the germline V gene (reference sequence). This CDR3 comprises 16 residues. The CDR3 is CAWRAGLAIATDTQYF. In DNA, the CDR3 is TGTGCCTGGAGGGCGGGACTAGCGATAGCCACAGATACGCAGTATTTT.

The gene calls are TRBV5-6 and TRBJ2-7, with 9 bases lining up with TRBD2. V was pared by 0 bases and J by 1 base, with 5 bases of the junction left unmatched. Per the germline V gene, CDR1 is SGHDT and CDR2 is YYEEEE. This CDR3 has 16 amino acids. The CDR3 spells CASSLVAGVMSYEQYF. The DNA for the CDR3 is TGTGCCAGCAGCTTGGTAGCGGGGGTGATGTCCTACGAGCAGTACTTC.

This chain connects TRBV9 to TRBJ1-4, with D possibly being TRBD1 (6 bases). The CDR3 extends over 16 amino acids. Germline CDR1 is SGDLS and CDR2 is YYNGEE. The V end lost 4 bases, the J end lost 5 bases, and 18 bases lay between the germline ends. CDR3: CASSRGGADSNEKLFF. The CDR3 bases are TGTGCCAGCAGCCGTGGGGGGGCAGACTCCAATGAAAAACTGTTTTTT.

This chain connects TRBV7-2 to TRBJ2-7; a weak D match, TRBD2 (6 bases). Germline V gene sequence: CDR1 SGHTA, CDR2 FQGNSA. Trimming cost V 5 bases and J 2 bases, with 16 bases left between them. The CDR3 has 15 amino acids. The CDR3 here is CASSLTTSSAYEQYF. CDR3 bases: TGTGCCAGCAGCCTAACAACTAGCAGCGCCTACGAGCAGTACTTC.

This chain uses TRBV30 with TRBJ2-3; possible D gene TRBD2, 7 bases. Germline-derived CDR1 and CDR2 are GTSNPN and SVGIG (reference sequence). The CDR3 extends over 14 amino acids. Trimming cost V 1 base and J 5 bases, with 13 bases left between them. This CDR3 reads CAWSEGGPGDTQYF. The CDR3 DNA reads as TGTGCCTGGAGTGAGGGGGGGCCGGGAGATACGCAGTATTTT.

The gene calls are TRBV6-5 and TRBJ2-7, with a tentative D call TRBD1 (5 bases). This CDR3 is built from 14 residues. Germline V lookup: CDR1 MNHEY, CDR2 SVGAGI. Deletions cut 7 bases from V and 3 bases from J, with 16 bases between. CDR3 sequence reads: CASNQDRHHYEQYF. CDR3 in DNA: TGTGCCAGCAACCAAGACAGACACCACTACGAGCAGTACTTC.

J is TRBJ1-2 and V is TRBV7-9, with 7 bases fitting TRBD1. The CDR3 contains 13 residues. V lost 7 bases and J lost 5; bases outside the gene matches: 7. The germline V gene encodes CDR1 SEHNR and CDR2 FQNEAQ (reference sequence). CDR3 bases: TGTGCCAGCACCCCGGGGGACAGATATGGCTACACCTTC. Its translation: CASTPGDRYGYTF. Full variable domain (missing parts from reference TRBV7-9 and TRBJ1-2): DTGVSQNPRHKITKRGQNVTFRCDPISEHNRLYWYRQTLGQGPEFLTYFQNEAQLEKSRLLSDRFSAERPKGSFSTLEIQRTEQGDSAMYLCASTPGDRYGYTFGSGTRLTVV.

This rearrangement joins TRBV4-1 to TRBJ2-2, with D maybe TRBD2 (6 bases). Trimming took off 0 bases at V and 6 bases at J, with 14 bases between the two ends. The CDR3 contains 16 residues. CDR1 and CDR2 (germline): MGHRA, YSYEKL. The CDR3, as DNA: TGCGCCAGCAGCCAAGATCCGGGGGAATGGGCCGGGGAGCTGTTTTTT. It is translated as CASSQDPGEWAGELFF.

This sequence joins TRBV5-4 and TRBJ2-7; D remains unclear. V lost 3 bases, J lost 1 base, and 5 bases lay in between. The CDR3 consists of 12 residues. Germline V gives CDR1 SGHNT, CDR2 YYREEE (reference sequence). CDR3: CASSSSSYEQYF. The CDR3 DNA is TGTGCCAGCAGCTCCTCGTCCTACGAGCAGTACTTC.

The chain carries TRBV4-1 and TRBJ1-4, with D hard to call. This CDR3 is 15 amino acids long. The germline gives CDR1 MGHRA, CDR2 YSYEKL. Trimming cost V 3 bases and J 8 bases, with 16 bases left between them. The CDR3 loop reads CASSQAFPWREKLFF. The CDR3 region has the DNA TGCGCCAGCAGCCAGGCGTTCCCCTGGAGGGAAAAACTGTTTTTT.